This TCR beta chain emerged from a study of CD8+CD57+ T cells in acquired aplastic anemia. Sequencing involved patients with CD8+CD57+ cell expansion previously shown by flow cytometry. As a group, the patients uniformly had severe acquired aplastic anemia. The TCR beta profiling, which covered VDJ combination and CDR3 sequence, was carried out using genomic DNA as the template. One entry per CDR3 protein results from TCRdb running MiXCR on the reads. The table has some 200,000 distinct CDR3 sequences, roughly two thirds seen once. The CDR3 totals 17 residues. Losses at the gene ends were 5 bases for V and 0 bases for J; bases not matched to a gene: 7. Germline V lookup: CDR1 SGHTA, CDR2 FQGNSA.

Sequencing used sorted CD4+, CD8+, or CD8+CD57+ T cells (not recorded which) from PBMCs. The TCR comes from a human donor with aplastic anemia. The chain uses TRBV7-2 and TRBJ2-7, with 13 bases lining up with TRBD2. CDR3: CASSQTSGGTSSYEQYF. CDR3 coding DNA: TGTGCCAGCAGCCAGACTAGCGGGGGGACTAGCTCCTACGAGCAGTACTTC.